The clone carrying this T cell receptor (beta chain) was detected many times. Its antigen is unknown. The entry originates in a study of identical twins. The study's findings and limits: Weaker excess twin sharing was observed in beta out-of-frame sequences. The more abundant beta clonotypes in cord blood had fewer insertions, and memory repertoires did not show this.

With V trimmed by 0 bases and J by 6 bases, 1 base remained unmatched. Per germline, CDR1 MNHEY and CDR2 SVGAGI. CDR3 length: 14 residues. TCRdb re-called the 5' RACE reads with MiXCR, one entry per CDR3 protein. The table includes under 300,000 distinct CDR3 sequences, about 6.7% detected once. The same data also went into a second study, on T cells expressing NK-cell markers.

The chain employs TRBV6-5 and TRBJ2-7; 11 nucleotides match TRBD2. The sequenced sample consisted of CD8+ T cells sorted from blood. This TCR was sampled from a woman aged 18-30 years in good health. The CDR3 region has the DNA TGTGCCAGCAGTTACTCCGGGACTAGCGGCGAGCAGTACTTC. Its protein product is CASSYSGTSGEQYF.